Shown below are 25 T cell receptor beta chains from a single sample sequenced in a study of cytomegalovirus exposure and HLA in healthy donors. A multiplex PCR was run with 60 Vbeta primers and 13 Jbeta primers. TCRdb's copy holds only in-frame clones and misses some; the assay was immunoSEQ multiplex PCR. The sample contains some 190,000 clones, about four fifths of which appear only once. Sequenced material: PBMCs. The origin of the receptors is a man aged 18 to 29 in good health and CMV-seronegative.

The rearrangement joins TRBV5-1 to TRBJ2-7; 9 positions agree with TRBD1. In germline, CDR1 is SGHRS, CDR2 YFSETQ. Trimming took 4 bases from V and 5 from J; bases not matched to a gene: 19. This CDR3 has 18 residues. CDR3 DNA: TGCGCCAGCAGCCATGAGCCCTCCGGGACAGGGTTTGTTGACGAGCAGTACTTC. The encoded protein is CASSHEPSGTGFVDEQYF.

This rearrangement joins TRBV9 to TRBJ2-7; 9 bases are shared with TRBD1. Trimming removed 4 bases from V and 4 bases from J; junction bases left unmatched: 3. This CDR3 spans 13 amino acids. Germline V gene data show CDR1 as SGDLS and CDR2 as YYNGEE. The CDR3 DNA sequence: TGTGCCAGCAGCTTGGACAGGGGTTACGAGCAGTACTTC. It translates to CASSLDRGYEQYF.

The chain uses TRBV19 and TRBJ2-6, with no clear D. This CDR3 has 15 amino acids. V was pared by 7 bases and J by 0 bases, with 10 bases between. Germline values: CDR1 LNHDA, CDR2 SQIVND (reference sequence). The CDR3 nucleotides read TGTGCCAGTATTGGCAGATTCTCTGGGGCCAACGTCCTGACTTTC. As protein: CASIGRFSGANVLTF.

The chain is built from TRBV4-2 and TRBJ2-3; perhaps TRBD2 as D (5 bases). This CDR3 comprises 16 residues. Germline V gene sequence: CDR1 LGHNA, CDR2 YNFKEQ. Trimming left V 0 bases short and J 3 bases short, with 13 bases between. The CDR3 bases are TGTGCCAGCAGCCAAGAACCGGAGGTGACGACAGATACGCAGTATTTT. It encodes CASSQEPEVTTDTQYF.

V usage is TRBV7-9 and J usage is TRBJ1-3, with 7 bases identical to TRBD1. The J segment lost 7 bases and the V segment lost 8 bases, leaving 5 bases of the junction unmatched. This CDR3 contains 12 residues. The V gene's germline CDR1 is SEHNR and CDR2 FQNEAQ (reference sequence). The CDR3 spells CASRTGVNTIYF. CDR3 sequence (DNA): TGTGCCAGCCGGACAGGAGTCAACACCATATATTTT. The entire variable domain, with the rest obtained from reference TRBV7-9 and TRBJ1-3, is as follows: DTGVSQNPRHKITKRGQNVTFRCDPISEHNRLYWYRQTLGQGPEFLTYFQNEAQLEKSRLLSDRFSAERPKGSFSTLEIQRTEQGDSAMYLCASRTGVNTIYFGEGSWLTVV.

The J gene is TRBJ2-7, the V gene TRBV4-3; 7 positions agree with TRBD2. V dropped 1 base and J dropped 6; count of bases not matched to a gene: 9. The CDR3 consists of 15 residues. The germline V gene has CDR1 LGHNA and CDR2 YSLEER. DNA of the CDR3: TGCGCCAGCAGCCAAGGGGCAGGGAGGGAGGGCGAGCAGTACTTC. Its protein is CASSQGAGREGEQYF.

J is TRBJ2-1 and V is TRBV7-8; D remains unclear. Trimming removed 1 base from V and 8 bases from J, with 9 bases in between. CDR3 size: 13 residues. Germline V CDR1 and CDR2: SGHVS, FQNEAQ. This CDR3 is CASSLDLGDEQFF. CDR3 sequence (DNA): TGTGCCAGCAGCTTAGATCTCGGTGATGAGCAGTTCTTC. The whole variable domain, filled in from reference TRBV7-8 and TRBJ2-1, reads GAGVSQSPRYKVAKRGQDVALRCDPISGHVSLFWYQQALGQGPEFLTYFQNEAQLDKSGLPSDRFFAERPEGSVSTLKIQRTQQEDSAVYLCASSLDLGDEQFFGPGTRLTVL.

This chain joins TRBV7-6 and TRBJ1-1; D is perhaps TRBD1 (5 bases). V was shortened by 8 bases and J by 2 bases, with 15 bases between the two germline ends. The CDR3 has 14 residues. CDR1 and CDR2 (germline): SGHVS, FNYEAQ. The CDR3 spells CASGQGWGNTEAFF. The CDR3 DNA follows: TGTGCCAGCGGGCAGGGATGGGGTAACACTGAAGCTTTCTTT.

As for this clone: One end of the junction does not line up with germline, which may come from a read error. J is TRBJ2-5 and V is TRBV7-7, with 9 bases lining up with TRBD1. Per the germline V gene, CDR1 is SSHAT and CDR2 is FNYEAQ (reference sequence). The CDR3 is 14 residues long. The CDR3 DNA is TGTGCTAGCAGCCCGGCGGGGACAGGGGAGACCCAGTACTTC. Protein: CASSPAGTGETQYF.

The chain employs TRBV5-4 and TRBJ2-1; 9 bases agree with TRBD2. Per germline, CDR1 SGHNT and CDR2 YYREEE (reference sequence). Germline trimming cut 6 bases from V and 3 bases from J; bases unmatched to any gene: 10. CDR3 length: 16 residues. Written as DNA, the CDR3 is TGTGCCAGCACCTTTGACGCGGGAGGGGGCTACAATGAGCAGTTCTTC. Translation gives CASTFDAGGGYNEQFF.

This clone appeared a few times. V and J are TRBV5-1 and TRBJ2-7; 7 bases match TRBD2. The CDR3 extends over 19 amino acids. CDR1 and CDR2 (germline): SGHRS, YFSETQ. The J segment lost 0 bases and the V segment lost 4 bases, leaving 19 bases of the junction unmatched. The chain's CDR3 is CASSRFVGSREASSYEQYF. CDR3 nucleotides: TGCGCCAGCAGCCGATTTGTGGGGTCCCGGGAGGCCAGCTCCTACGAGCAGTACTTC. Full variable domain (remainder filled in from reference TRBV5-1 and TRBJ2-7): KAGVTQTPRYLIKTRGQQVTLSCSPISGHRSVSWYQQTPGQGLQFLFEYFSETQRNKGNFPGRFSGRQFSNSRSEMNVSTLELGDSALYLCASSRFVGSREASSYEQYFGPGTRLTVT.

This chain connects TRBV27 to TRBJ2-3; 9 positions match TRBD2. Germline-derived CDR1 and CDR2 are MNHEY and SMNVEV (reference sequence). The CDR3 is 18 amino acids. With 3 bases clipped from V and 6 bases from J, the junction kept 16 bases outside the gene matches. CDR3 region: CASSLGLASGAPGDTQYF. CDR3 coding DNA: TGTGCCAGCAGTTTGGGGTTGGCTAGCGGGGCCCCAGGGGATACGCAGTATTTT.

The chain joins TRBV9 to TRBJ2-2, with D possibly being TRBD1 (5 bases). Germline loops: CDR1 SGDLS, CDR2 YYNGEE. The CDR3 spans 15 residues. V dropped 0 bases and J dropped 4 bases, with 10 bases sitting between them. The CDR3 loop is CASSVGTRLTGELFF. The CDR3 nucleotides read TGTGCCAGCAGCGTAGGGACACGACTCACCGGGGAGCTGTTTTTT.

This clone was observed a handful of times. The rearrangement uses TRBV10-3 and TRBJ1-5; the match to TRBD1 covers 7 bases. With V trimmed by 0 bases and J by 1 base, 12 bases remained unmatched. This CDR3 is built from 19 residues. CDR1 is ENHRY and CDR2 is SYGVKD in the germline V gene. CDR3: CAISESIGGRGKSNQPQHF. CDR3 coding DNA: TGTGCCATCAGTGAGTCGATAGGGGGCAGGGGTAAGAGCAATCAGCCCCAGCATTTT.

The chain carries TRBV5-4 and TRBJ2-5; 11 bases line up with TRBD1. Trimming took 4 bases from V and 13 from J; bases not matched to a gene: 6. Germline values: CDR1 SGHNT, CDR2 YYREEE (reference sequence). This CDR3 is built from 12 residues. The CDR3 spells CASSRDRGLLYF. As DNA, the CDR3 is TGTGCCAGCAGCAGGGACAGGGGGTTACTGTACTTC.

The chain employs TRBV4-3 and TRBJ1-2; a weak D match, TRBD1 (6 bases). The CDR3 is made up of 17 amino acids. V was pared by 1 base and J by 5 bases, with 20 bases between. Germline assignment: CDR1 LGHNA and CDR2 YSLEER. This CDR3 reads CASSQGLGGLPLYGYTF. The CDR3 bases are TGCGCCAGCAGCCAAGGGTTGGGGGGGCTCCCCCTGTATGGCTACACCTTC.

The gene calls are TRBV7-3 and TRBJ2-2; the D gene is possibly TRBD1 (6 bases). The CDR3 has 15 amino acids. Trimming took 5 bases from V and 7 from J, leaving 17 bases between them. CDR1 and CDR2 (germline): SGHTA, FQGTGA. The DNA of the CDR3 is TGTGCCAGCAGCAACGGACAGACCTCAGGCGGGGAGCTGTTTTTT. It yields the protein CASSNGQTSGGELFF.

This clone is a singleton in its sample. This rearrangement joins TRBV11-2 to TRBJ1-1; D unclear. V was shortened by 6 bases and J by 2 bases, with 13 bases between the two germline ends. Germline CDR1 SGHAT, CDR2 FQNNGV. This CDR3 spans 14 amino acids. The CDR3 sequence: CASRQLSENTEAFF. CDR3 sequence (DNA): TGTGCCAGCAGACAATTGTCCGAAAACACTGAAGCTTTCTTT.

V usage is TRBV18 and J usage is TRBJ1-2, with 7 bases lining up with TRBD1. V was pared by 3 bases and J by 6 bases, with 4 bases of the junction left unmatched. There are 13 residues in the CDR3. Germline values: CDR1 KGHSH, CDR2 LQKENI. Written as DNA, the CDR3 is TGTGCCAGCTCACCCGACAGGGTCAATGGCTACACCTTC. It yields the protein CASSPDRVNGYTF.

This chain links TRBV4-3 with TRBJ2-1, with unresolved D. Trimming removed 0 bases from V and 0 bases from J, with 18 bases in between. The V gene's germline CDR1 is LGHNA and CDR2 YSLEER. The CDR3 runs to 19 residues. CDR3 loop: CASSQDGPARISSYNEQFF. The CDR3 DNA reads TGCGCCAGCAGCCAAGACGGTCCCGCGCGAATAAGCTCCTACAATGAGCAGTTCTTC.

The chain combines TRBV2 with TRBJ2-1, with 9 bases matching TRBD1. Germline V lookup: CDR1 SNHLY, CDR2 FYNNEI. V lost 10 bases, J lost 6 bases, and 13 bases stayed unmatched. CDR3 size: 15 residues. Written as DNA, the CDR3 is TGTGCCAACAAGCCCGGGACAGGGCGATCCAATGAGCAGTTCTTC. This codes for CANKPGTGRSNEQFF.

The chain employs TRBV2 and TRBJ1-6; TRBD1 agrees at 8 bases. Germline V CDR1 and CDR2: SNHLY, FYNNEI. V shed 9 bases and J 11 bases; nucleotides not matched to a gene: 9. The CDR3 sequence is 13 residues long. CDR3 sequence: CARARQGNTPLHF. For the CDR3, the DNA is TGTGCCAGAGCTAGACAGGGGAATACACCCCTCCACTTT. The full variable domain, its missing parts supplied by reference TRBV2 and TRBJ1-6, is EPEVTQTPSHQVTQMGQEVILRCVPISNHLYFYWYRQILGQKVEFLVSFYNNEISEKSEIFDDQFSVERPDGSNFTLKIRSTKLEDSAMYFCARARQGNTPLHFGNGTRLTVT.

CDR3 DNA: TGTGCCAGCAGTTACGACAGGGGTAGCACTGAAGCTTTCTTT. Translating it yields CASSYDRGSTEAFF. The V and J genes are TRBV27 and TRBJ1-1; 8 bases map to TRBD1. Germline V lookup: CDR1 MNHEY, CDR2 SMNVEV (reference sequence). Trimming took 4 bases from V and 4 from J; bases not matched to a gene: 5. This CDR3 has 14 residues.

This clone appeared a single time. The V and J genes are TRBV2 and TRBJ2-1, with 13 bases matching TRBD2. Germline loops: CDR1 SNHLY, CDR2 FYNNEI. The length of the CDR3 is 15 residues. The V and J ends lost 5 bases and 4 bases, in that order; junction bases with no gene match: 2. The CDR3: CASSRTSGSYNEQFF. The CDR3 DNA sequence: TGTGCCAGCAGTAGGACTAGCGGGAGTTACAATGAGCAGTTCTTC. Full variable domain (remainder filled in from reference TRBV2 and TRBJ2-1): EPEVTQTPSHQVTQMGQEVILRCVPISNHLYFYWYRQILGQKVEFLVSFYNNEISEKSEIFDDQFSVERPDGSNFTLKIRSTKLEDSAMYFCASSRTSGSYNEQFFGPGTRLTVL.

This chain connects TRBV30 to TRBJ1-5, with D possibly matching TRBD1 (5 bases). CDR1 is GTSNPN and CDR2 is SVGIG in the germline V gene (reference sequence). The CDR3 has 13 amino acids. The V end was cut by 2 bases, the J end by 4 bases, with 9 bases between. The CDR3 DNA reads TGTGCCTGGAGTCAGGCAGGGAATCAGCCCCAGCATTTT. It encodes CAWSQAGNQPQHF.